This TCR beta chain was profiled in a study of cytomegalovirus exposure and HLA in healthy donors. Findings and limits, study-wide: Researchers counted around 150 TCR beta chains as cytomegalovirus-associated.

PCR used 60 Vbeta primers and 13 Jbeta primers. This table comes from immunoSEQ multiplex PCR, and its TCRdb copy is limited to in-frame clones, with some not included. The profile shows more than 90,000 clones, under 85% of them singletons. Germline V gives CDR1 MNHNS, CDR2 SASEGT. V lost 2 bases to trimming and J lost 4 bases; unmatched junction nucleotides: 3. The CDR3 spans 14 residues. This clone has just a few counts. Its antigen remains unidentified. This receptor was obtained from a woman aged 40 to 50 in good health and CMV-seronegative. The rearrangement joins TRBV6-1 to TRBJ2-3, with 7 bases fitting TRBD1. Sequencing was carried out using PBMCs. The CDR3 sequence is CASSETTGSDTQYF. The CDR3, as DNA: TGTGCCAGCAGTGAAACGACAGGGTCAGATACGCAGTATTTT.